This T cell receptor (beta chain) stems from a study of human T cells and chemical hapten exposure. In the study's own analysis: A per-sample median of around 100,000 TCRs was observed, with counts ranging from 23,224 to 690,600. Each CDR3 protein is one row after TCRdb ran MiXCR on the RACE reads. The V and J calls and clone size come from TCRdb's table, not from the authors' own analysis. The sample lists 150,000 to 200,000 distinct CDR3 sequences, approximately 20% seen once, with approximately 6.4% in the top ten. The sample's time point: patch test 1, 2 weeks after DPC sensitization. Treatment given: therapeutic diphenylcyclopropenone sensitization with weekly scalp DPC. The V gene end was trimmed by 6 bases and the J gene end by 0 bases; junction bases not matched to a gene: 12. The length of the CDR3 is 17 residues.

Sample: whole blood, taken in connection with sensitization to the hapten diphenylcyclopropenone (DPC). The chain is built from TRBV12-3 or TRBV12-4 and TRBJ2-7; TRBD1 aligns across 9 bases. This clonotype was sampled from a woman aged 50 to 65 with alopecia areata. Some clones in this sample may be carry-over from other donors' samples. The CDR3 sequence: CASSPPGQGPSSYEQYF. CDR3 DNA: TGTGCCAGCAGCCCGCCAGGACAGGGGCCAAGCTCCTACGAGCAGTACTTC.